These 18 T cell receptor beta chains originate from one sample sequenced in a study of cytomegalovirus exposure and HLA in healthy donors. With 60 Vbeta and 13 Jbeta primers, the PCR was carried out. Data came from immunoSEQ multiplex PCR; TCRdb stores just in-frame clones and leaves some out. The sample yields 100,000 to 120,000 clones, around 84% seen once. Material: PBMCs. These receptors were obtained from a man in his thirties or forties in good health and CMV-seronegative.

The chain uses TRBV7-8 and TRBJ2-3, with 7 bases matching TRBD2. CDR3 length equals 17 residues. Germline V gives CDR1 SGHVS, CDR2 FQNEAQ. J gave up 0 bases and V 5 bases, and 11 bases lay outside the gene matches. The CDR3 bases are TGTGCCAGCAGCCGAATAGAGGCGGGGGAGAGCACAGATACGCAGTATTTT. It yields the protein CASSRIEAGESTDTQYF.

The rearrangement uses TRBV15 and TRBJ2-3, with TRBD2 matching over 9 bases. V lost 1 base to trimming and J lost 4 bases; unmatched junction nucleotides: 3. CDR1 is LNHNV and CDR2 is YYDKDF in the germline V gene (reference sequence). The CDR3 length is 15 residues. This CDR3 reads CATSRVSGRPDTQYF. The DNA for the CDR3 is TGTGCCACCAGCAGAGTTAGCGGGAGACCAGATACGCAGTATTTT.

The chain couples TRBV14 to TRBJ2-7, with 13 bases aligning to TRBD2. The junction had 6 bases not matched to a gene; V was cut back by 4 bases and J by 0 bases. CDR1 and CDR2 from the germline V gene are SGHDN and FVKESK. CDR3 size: 17 residues. The CDR3 sequence: CASSPGLAGIFSYEQYF. CDR3 in DNA: TGTGCCAGCAGCCCGGGACTAGCGGGAATATTCTCCTACGAGCAGTACTTC.

This clone was observed a single time. The rearrangement links TRBV18 to TRBJ2-7, with D maybe TRBD1 (5 bases). Germline V gene lookup returns CDR1 KGHSH and CDR2 LQKENI. CDR3 length equals 14 residues. Trimming took 3 bases from V and 0 from J, leaving 9 bases between them. CDR3 amino acids: CASSPQGRSYEQYF. CDR3 nucleotides: TGTGCCAGCTCACCCCAGGGCCGCTCCTACGAGCAGTACTTC.

V usage is TRBV7-9 and J usage is TRBJ2-7; 11 bases line up with TRBD2. The CDR3 is 17 residues long. Germline lookup yields CDR1 SEHNR and CDR2 FQNEAQ (reference sequence). V was clipped by 5 bases and J by 1 base; unmatched bases: 10. This chain's CDR3 is CASSARLAGMLSYEQYF. In DNA form, the CDR3 reads TGTGCCAGCAGCGCGAGACTAGCGGGAATGCTATCCTACGAGCAGTACTTC. Together with reference TRBV7-9 and TRBJ2-7, the CDR3 gives the full variable domain: DTGVSQNPRHKITKRGQNVTFRCDPISEHNRLYWYRQTLGQGPEFLTYFQNEAQLEKSRLLSDRFSAERPKGSFSTLEIQRTEQGDSAMYLCASSARLAGMLSYEQYFGPGTRLTVT.

The rearrangement joins TRBV19 to TRBJ1-2; D is perhaps TRBD1 (5 bases). Germline V gene data show CDR1 as LNHDA and CDR2 as SQIVND (reference sequence). V was shortened by 3 bases and J by 8 bases, with 13 bases between the two germline ends. This CDR3 has 13 residues. The CDR3 coding sequence is TGTGCCAGTAGTATCGATGGGGCGAGCGGCTACACCTTC. It encodes CASSIDGASGYTF.

The chain couples TRBV15 to TRBJ2-2, with 8 bases that match TRBD1. CDR1 and CDR2 (germline): LNHNV, YYDKDF (reference sequence). The CDR3 contains 17 residues. The ends lost 1 base at V and 4 bases at J; junction bases unmatched: 8. The chain's CDR3 is CATSRAPDRASTGELFF. Here the CDR3 DNA reads TGTGCCACCAGCAGAGCACCGGACAGGGCTTCCACCGGGGAGCTGTTTTTT.

This sequence joins TRBV7-9 and TRBJ2-7; TRBD1 agrees at 10 bases. Trimming took 5 bases from V and 2 from J; bases not matched to a gene: 0. The length of the CDR3 is 13 residues. Germline V gives CDR1 SEHNR, CDR2 FQNEAQ (reference sequence). The DNA of the CDR3 is TGTGCCAGCAGCGGGACAGGGGCCTACGAGCAGTACTTC. Encoded protein: CASSGTGAYEQYF.

The chain recombines TRBV5-4 with TRBJ1-2; 9 bases are a match to TRBD1. Germline-derived CDR1 and CDR2 are SGHNT and YYREEE (reference sequence). Trimming cost V 3 bases and J 6 bases; bases outside gene matches: 15. This CDR3 contains 17 residues. DNA for the CDR3: TGTGCCAGCAGCTCAGAACCGGGACAGGGAAGGCAAAATGGCTACACCTTC. Encoded protein: CASSSEPGQGRQNGYTF.

This rearrangement joins TRBV4-3 to TRBJ2-7, with D maybe TRBD1 (6 bases). With 4 bases removed from V and 5 bases from J, the gap between germline ends came to 18 bases. This CDR3 is 15 amino acids long. Germline V gene sequence: CDR1 LGHNA, CDR2 YSLEER. CDR3: CASSLNRVGVDEQYF. The CDR3 DNA sequence: TGCGCCAGCAGCCTCAACAGGGTCGGGGTCGACGAGCAGTACTTC.

This clone was counted a single time. The chain carries TRBV18 and TRBJ1-2; D is ambiguous. V lost 5 bases, J lost 0 bases, and 10 bases lay in between. Germline V gene sequence: CDR1 KGHSH, CDR2 LQKENI. This CDR3 contains 14 residues. CDR3 residues: CASSTDQTNYGYTF. Written as DNA, the CDR3 is TGTGCCAGCTCAACAGATCAAACTAACTATGGCTACACCTTC.

The chain employs TRBV5-8 and TRBJ2-3; D is ambiguous. The CDR3 runs 18 residues. Germline assignment: CDR1 SGHTS and CDR2 YDEGEE. The V end was cut by 1 base, the J end by 2 bases, with 20 bases between. The CDR3: CASSLFAQVSKITDTQYF. For the CDR3, the DNA is TGTGCCAGCAGCTTGTTTGCCCAGGTCTCAAAGATCACAGATACGCAGTATTTT.

This chain connects TRBV10-1 to TRBJ1-4; 9 nucleotides match TRBD1. Germline CDR1 and CDR2: WNHNN and SYGVQD (reference sequence). With 6 bases clipped from V and 8 bases from J, the junction kept 7 bases outside the gene matches. The CDR3 runs to 14 residues. The CDR3 reads CASSSGTGPEKLFF. For the CDR3, the DNA is TGCGCCAGCAGCTCCGGGACAGGGCCCGAAAAACTGTTTTTT.

V gene TRBV19 combines with J gene TRBJ1-2, with D possibly matching TRBD1 (5 bases). Germline V lookup: CDR1 LNHDA, CDR2 SQIVND (reference sequence). The ends were cut back, 6 bases at V and 4 bases at J, with 12 bases in the middle. The CDR3 extends over 13 amino acids. CDR3 coding DNA: TGTGCCAGTAGCGACAGTATAAGCTATGGCTACACCTTC. Protein sequence: CASSDSISYGYTF.

Concerning this clone itself: The same CDR3 is also encoded by other DNA sequences in this sample. The rearrangement uses TRBV2 and TRBJ2-6; a weak D match, TRBD2 (6 bases). Germline lookup yields CDR1 SNHLY and CDR2 FYNNEI. CDR3 length: 16 amino acids. The V end lost 3 bases, the J end lost 4 bases, and 13 bases lay between the germline ends. CDR3 in DNA: TGTGCCAGCAGTGAGCGCGGGGCGAGAGGGGCCAACGTCCTGACTTTC. Its protein is CASSERGARGANVLTF.

J is TRBJ1-4 and V is TRBV30, with D maybe TRBD1 (6 bases). The CDR3 length is 15 residues. V was clipped by 1 base and J by 4 bases, with 13 bases between them. Germline assignment: CDR1 GTSNPN and CDR2 SVGIG (reference sequence). The CDR3 is CAWSDKQGFNEKLFF. The CDR3 DNA reads as TGTGCCTGGAGTGACAAACAGGGCTTTAATGAAAAACTGTTTTTT.

This clone appeared once. This chain links TRBV28 with TRBJ2-5; 10 bases match TRBD1. This CDR3 region has 16 residues. Per the germline V gene, CDR1 is MDHEN and CDR2 is SYDVKM. J gave up 0 bases and V 7 bases, and 8 bases lay outside the gene matches. The chain's CDR3 is CASNPPGQGYQETQYF. DNA for the CDR3: TGTGCCAGCAACCCACCGGGACAGGGGTACCAAGAGACCCAGTACTTC.

This clone has more than one count but fewer than ten. The rearrangement uses TRBV10-2 and TRBJ2-2; TRBD2 might be the D (6 bases). V lost 3 bases and J 4 bases, leaving 24 bases between the germline ends. The CDR3 is 19 amino acids. From germline, CDR1 is WSHSY and CDR2 SAAADI. This CDR3 reads CASSDPTRRIETGTGELFF. CDR3 sequence (DNA): TGCGCCAGCAGTGACCCGACTAGGCGTATTGAAACGGGCACCGGGGAGCTGTTTTTT.